The clone carrying this T cell receptor beta chain occurred a few times. Its antigen is still unknown. MiXCR was run by TCRdb on the reads, yielding one entry per CDR3 protein. The table lists some 99,000 distinct CDR3 sequences, approximately 28% of them singletons. The data originate from a study of T cell repertoires in cytomegalovirus infection. Study background: A matching HLA type, together with CMV infection, was signaled by public TCR beta signatures.

With 5 bases removed from V and 1 base from J, the gap between germline ends came to 14 bases. The CDR3 totals 16 residues. Study conclusions and caveats: Using cumulative public TCR beta family frequency, the authors identified those who carried CMV together with the relevant HLA. Dominating the ex vivo response were TCR beta clonotypes that were CMV-specific and HLA-C-restricted.

J is TRBJ2-2 and V is TRBV12-3 or TRBV12-4, with D perhaps TRBD1 (6 bases). Sequenced material: CD8+ T cells from cultured PBMCs, taken from culture after CMV antigen stimulation. The sequence came from a human donor in good health (CMV status not recorded). Some clones in this sample may be carry-over from other donors' samples. This CDR3 reads CASSPGQRGNTGELFF. The CDR3 coding sequence is TGTGCCAGCAGTCCCGGACAGCGCGGGAACACCGGGGAGCTGTTTTTT.